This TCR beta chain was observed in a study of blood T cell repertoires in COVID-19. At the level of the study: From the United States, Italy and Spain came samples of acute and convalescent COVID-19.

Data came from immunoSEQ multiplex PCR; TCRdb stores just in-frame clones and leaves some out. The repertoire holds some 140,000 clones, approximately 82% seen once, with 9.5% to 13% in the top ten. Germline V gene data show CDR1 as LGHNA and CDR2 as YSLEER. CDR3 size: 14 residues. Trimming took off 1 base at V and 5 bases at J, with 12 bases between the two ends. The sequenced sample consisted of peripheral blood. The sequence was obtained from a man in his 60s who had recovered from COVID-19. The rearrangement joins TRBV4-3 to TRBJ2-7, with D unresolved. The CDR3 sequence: CASSQVPGSDEQYF. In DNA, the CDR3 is TGCGCCAGCAGCCAAGTCCCAGGATCGGACGAGCAGTACTTC.